The 10 T cell receptor beta chains below were found in one sample sequenced in a study of blood T cell repertoires in COVID-19. The assay was immunoSEQ multiplex PCR, and TCRdb's table has in-frame clones only and misses some. Altogether over 75,000 clones are present, around nine tenths being singletons, with the ten largest covering about 1.8%. Specimen: peripheral blood. Receptor source: a man aged 60 to 75 with acute or convalescent COVID-19.

This clone was recorded only once. J is TRBJ1-1 and V is TRBV4-3; TRBD1 matches 10 bases. Germline V lookup: CDR1 LGHNA, CDR2 YSLEER. The V gene end was trimmed by 0 bases and the J gene end by 7 bases; junction bases not matched to a gene: 5. This CDR3 spans 15 amino acids. CDR3: CASSQEGQGTGEAFF. As DNA, the CDR3 is TGCGCCAGCAGCCAAGAGGGACAGGGGACGGGTGAAGCTTTCTTT.

This chain joins TRBV7-8 and TRBJ2-1; 11 nucleotides line up with TRBD2. This CDR3 has 14 amino acids. Trimming removed 5 bases from V and 9 bases from J; junction bases left unmatched: 6. Germline CDR1 reads SGHVS; CDR2 reads FQNEAQ. The CDR3 bases are TGTGCCAGCAGCAGCCTAGCGGGAGGAGTTGAGCAGTTCTTC. Translated, it gives CASSSLAGGVEQFF.

V is TRBV10-3 and J is TRBJ1-5; 8 nucleotides match TRBD1. The CDR3 runs 15 residues. In germline, CDR1 is ENHRY, CDR2 SYGVKD. With 3 bases clipped from V and 1 base from J, the junction kept 2 bases outside the gene matches. The chain's CDR3 is CAISEDRGSNQPQHF. The CDR3 DNA follows: TGTGCCATCAGTGAAGACAGGGGAAGCAATCAGCCCCAGCATTTT.

The V gene is TRBV7-2, the J gene TRBJ1-3; D is undetermined. The CDR3 is 14 residues long. Germline V lookup: CDR1 SGHTA, CDR2 FQGNSA. With 3 bases removed from V and 3 bases from J, the gap between germline ends came to 9 bases. CDR3 nucleotide sequence: TGTGCCAGCAGCTTTACTCCTAGTGGAAACACCATATATTTT. Translation gives CASSFTPSGNTIYF.

The rearrangement joins TRBV18 to TRBJ1-1; D might be TRBD1 (5 bases). CDR3 length: 15 amino acids. Looked up from germline, CDR1 is KGHSH and CDR2 is LQKENI. V was shortened by 3 bases and J by 3 bases, with 14 bases between the two germline ends. CDR3 sequence: CASSPAGQSDTEAFF. The CDR3 nucleotides read TGTGCCAGCTCACCCGCCGGACAAAGTGACACTGAAGCTTTCTTT.

The chain recombines TRBV13 with TRBJ2-7; 7 bases fit TRBD2. The J segment lost 0 bases and the V segment lost 3 bases, leaving 5 bases of the junction unmatched. CDR3 length: 15 amino acids. Per the germline V gene, CDR1 is PRHDT and CDR2 is FYEKMQ (reference sequence). This CDR3 is CASSLPAGPSYEQYF. CDR3 coding DNA: TGTGCCAGCAGCTTGCCAGCGGGGCCCTCCTACGAGCAGTACTTC.

This clone was seen only once. The rearrangement links TRBV4-3 to TRBJ2-2; weak D call: TRBD2 (7 bases). The germline gives CDR1 LGHNA, CDR2 YSLEER. The CDR3 runs to 13 residues. Trimming shortened V by 4 bases and J by 6 bases, and 9 bases separated the two germline ends. CDR3 nucleotide sequence: TGCGCCAGCAGCCGGGAGGGGGCCGGGGAGCTGTTTTTT. Encoded protein: CASSREGAGELFF.

V is TRBV5-4 and J is TRBJ1-2; D might be TRBD1 (6 bases). The CDR3 consists of 14 residues. V lost 3 bases and J lost 2, with 11 bases in between. Germline V gene sequence: CDR1 SGHNT, CDR2 YYREEE (reference sequence). The CDR3 DNA reads as TGTGCCAGCAGCTCCCCCACAGGGAACTATGGCTACACCTTC. Encoded protein: CASSSPTGNYGYTF.

The genes are TRBV2 and TRBJ2-5; no firm D call. Deletions cut 1 base from V and 2 bases from J, with 8 bases between. Germline V gives CDR1 SNHLY, CDR2 FYNNEI. CDR3 length: 14 amino acids. The CDR3 DNA is TGTGCCAGCAGTGAAGAGCCGGAGCAAGAGACCCAGTACTTC. Translated, it gives CASSEEPEQETQYF.

The chain employs TRBV4-3 and TRBJ2-7, with D unclear. Between the trimmed V and J ends, which lost 0 bases and 7 bases, there was a span of 10 bases. CDR3 length: 13 residues. Germline-derived CDR1 and CDR2 are LGHNA and YSLEER. CDR3 protein: CASSQDQRKEQYF. The CDR3 bases are TGCGCCAGCAGCCAAGATCAGAGGAAGGAGCAGTACTTC.